This T cell receptor beta chain comes out of a study of T cells in Graves' hyperthyroidism and ophthalmopathy. Points from the study as a whole: Ophthalmopathy, which appeared later, was predicted by the model a median 6.5 months before onset. By a 13 V-J model, ophthalmopathy was set apart from stable hyperthyroidism.

Germline V lookup: CDR1 MDHEN, CDR2 SYDVKM. Trimming cost V 1 base and J 0 bases, with 15 bases left between them. CDR3 size: 17 residues. This clonotype was seen a single time. Antigen specificity is unknown. Researchers defined stable Graves' hyperthyroidism as no ophthalmopathy progression within 18 months. Uncontrolled infection, other autoimmune disease, pregnancy or lactation disqualified patients from enrolment. From RNA transcripts, TCR beta CDR3 regions were amplified. The TCR CDR3 first-round RT-PCR relied on the HTBI primer set. TCRdb passed the multiplex PCR reads through MiXCR, listing each CDR3 protein once. The table lists roughly 740,000 distinct CDR3 sequences, over 15% of them singletons.

The source material was blood. This sequence originates from a young man with Graves' hyperthyroidism. The chain links TRBV28 to TRBJ1-2; no definite D call. The CDR3 region has the DNA TGTGCCAGCAGTTTATCACCCCTTATGACCTCTAACTATGGCTACACCTTC. Its protein is CASSLSPLMTSNYGYTF.